The rows below give T cell receptor beta chains drawn from one sample of a study of blood T cell repertoires in COVID-19. Only in-frame clones appear in the TCRdb table, and some are missing; sequencing was by immunoSEQ multiplex PCR. The sample has about 180,000 clones; about 80% are singletons. The sequencing input was PBMCs or T cells enriched from blood (not recorded which). The receptor source for this set is a man aged 55 to 70 who had been exposed to COVID-19. Both conserved end residues are part of each CDR3. D genes are given only for firm matches. Size tells how often a clone was seen (once, few, many) or the class of an expanded clone, and some rows leave it out.

size	V	D	J	DNA	CDR3
.	TRBV7-8	.	TRBJ1-5	TGTGCCAGCAGTCTTGGCGGACCGGACATCCAGCCCCAGCATTTT	CASSLGGPDIQPQHF
.	TRBV6-1	.	TRBJ1-2	TGTGCCAGCAGCGAAGCGACCGGGGCTAACTATGGCTACACCTTC	CASSEATGANYGYTF
.	TRBV6-5	TRBD1	TRBJ1-2	TGTGCCAGCACCGGGACAGGGTTCCGGGGCTACACCTTC	CASTGTGFRGYTF
few	TRBV25-1	.	TRBJ1-2	TGTGCCAGCAGTGCCCCAGGCGGGCACTTAGGAGGCTACACCTTC	CASSAPGGHLGGYTF
.	TRBV19	.	TRBJ1-1	TGTGCCAGTAGTCTGGGGACACCGAACACTGAAGCTTTCTTT	CASSLGTPNTEAFF
.	TRBV13	.	TRBJ2-1	TGTGCCAGCAGCACCTTAGCGGAACCCTCCTACAATGAGCAGTTCTTC	CASSTLAEPSYNEQFF
.	TRBV19	TRBD1	TRBJ1-1	TGTGCCATCCGGGACAGGGAACTTAGGGGTGAAGCTTTCTTT	CAIRDRELRGEAFF
.	TRBV24-1	TRBD1	TRBJ2-3	TGTGCCACCAGTGATTTAATTGGACAGGGGGAGGATACGCAGTATTTT	CATSDLIGQGEDTQYF
.	TRBV28	.	TRBJ1-5	TGTGCCAGCAGTTTTGAAGACAGTCGCAATCAGCCCCAGCATTTT	CASSFEDSRNQPQHF
many	TRBV19	TRBD1	TRBJ1-5	TGTGCCAGTAGTATACCCTTTTCAGGGGGCGGCCCCGGCTCGCCCCAGCATTTT	CASSIPFSGGGPGSPQHF
.	TRBV6-5	.	TRBJ1-4	TGTGCCAGCAGTTACCGGAGGATAGGTGAAAAACTGTTTTTT	CASSYRRIGEKLFF
.	TRBV18	.	TRBJ1-3	TGTGCCAGCTCACCCCCCAGGAACTCTGGAAACACCATATATTTT	CASSPPRNSGNTIYF
.	TRBV4-3	.	TRBJ1-4	TGCGCCAGCAGCCTCCTCGTAGGGCGGAGGAATGAAAAACTGTTTTTT	CASSLLVGRRNEKLFF
.	TRBV7-9	.	TRBJ2-1	TGTGCCAGCAGCGTAGACCGGGACGGGAGCTCCTACAATGAGCAGTTCTTC	CASSVDRDGSSYNEQFF
many	TRBV9	.	TRBJ2-7	TGTGCCAGCAGCGCGAGCTCAGGGTACGAGCAGTACTTC	CASSASSGYEQYF
.	TRBV6-5	TRBD1	TRBJ1-5	TGTGCCAGCAGCGCCGGGGACAGCGTAACTCAGCCCCAGCATTTT	CASSAGDSVTQPQHF
.	TRBV5-4	.	TRBJ2-1	TGTGCCATACGACTGTCATCCCGGCAGTTCTTC	CAIRLSSRQFF
.	TRBV7-8	TRBD1	TRBJ1-1	TGTGCCAGCAGCAATGACAGGGTCACTGAAGCTTTCTTT	CASSNDRVTEAFF
.	TRBV30	TRBD1	TRBJ2-2	TGTGCCTGGGGGGTAAGACAGGGCCGCCCCGGGGAGCTGTTTTTT	CAWGVRQGRPGELFF
once	TRBV6-6	TRBD2	TRBJ2-7	TGTGCCAGCAGTTACGTAGCGGGATCCTACGAGCAGTACTTC	CASSYVAGSYEQYF
.	TRBV7-9	.	TRBJ2-2	TGTGCCAGCAGCTTATCCTCTGGGCGGGTCTCGACCGGGGAGCTGTTTTTT	CASSLSSGRVSTGELFF
few	TRBV5-1	TRBD1	TRBJ2-5	TGCGCCAGCAGCTTGGGCTGGACAGGGCTACAAGAGACCCAGTACTTC	CASSLGWTGLQETQYF
once	TRBV9	TRBD2	TRBJ2-3	TGTGCCAGCAGCGGCGCGCGGGCGGGAGGCACAGATACGCAGTATTTT	CASSGARAGGTDTQYF
few	TRBV5-1	TRBD2	TRBJ2-2	TGCGCCAGCAGCCCAGGACTAGCGGGACCGATGAACACCGGGGAGCTGTTTTTT	CASSPGLAGPMNTGELFF
.	TRBV14	.	TRBJ1-2	TGTGCCAGCAGCCAAGATGGGGCAGGTGGCTACACCTTC	CASSQDGAGGYTF
.	TRBV30	.	TRBJ1-3	TGTGCCTGGGACTTGGCTGGAAACACCATATATTTT	CAWDLAGNTIYF
few	TRBV27	TRBD1	TRBJ1-6	TGTGCCAGCAGGGGGACAGGAGCCAGTAATTCACCCCTCCACTTT	CASRGTGASNSPLHF
.	TRBV24-1	TRBD2	TRBJ2-3	TGTGCCACCAGTGTCGCGGGGGGTACACACACAGATACGCAGTATTTT	CATSVAGGTHTDTQYF
.	TRBV4-2	TRBD2	TRBJ2-3	TGTGCCAGCAGCCGCTCGGTGGGACTAGCGGGAGCCACAGATACGCAGTATTTT	CASSRSVGLAGATDTQYF
.	TRBV19	TRBD1	TRBJ1-2	TGTGCCAGTAGTAGCCACCGGGACAGCGGCCCCTATGGCTACACCTTC	CASSSHRDSGPYGYTF
.	TRBV29-1	TRBD1	TRBJ1-5	TGCAGCGTTGGGGCGACAGGGGATCAGCCCCAGCATTTT	CSVGATGDQPQHF
few	TRBV19	TRBD1	TRBJ1-2	TGTGCCAGTTGCCCCCCGTCGACACAGGGGGCGACTGGCTACACCTTC	CASCPPSTQGATGYTF
.	TRBV9	.	TRBJ2-3	TGTGCCAGCAGCCCACGTGGCGTGGGCCTCGCAGATACGCAGTATTTT	CASSPRGVGLADTQYF
.	TRBV6-5	TRBD2	TRBJ2-7	TGTGCCAGCAGTTACCGGACTAGCGGGAGGCCCTACGAGCAGTACTTC	CASSYRTSGRPYEQYF
.	TRBV7-6	.	TRBJ1-5	TGTGCCAGCAGCCACCGGGACAAAAATCAGCCCCAGCATTTT	CASSHRDKNQPQHF
.	TRBV24-1	TRBD1	TRBJ2-7	TGTGCCACCAGTGACCCTCCGGGACAGGGGGCCCCCATCGGAGAGCAGTACTTC	CATSDPPGQGAPIGEQYF
.	TRBV19	TRBD2	TRBJ2-5	TGTGCCAGTAGTATAGATTGGGGGGGAGAGACCCAGTACTTC	CASSIDWGGETQYF
once	TRBV28	.	TRBJ1-6	TGTGCCAGCATAGAACCGGGACTAGGGAATTCACCCCTCCACTTT	CASIEPGLGNSPLHF
.	TRBV7-9	.	TRBJ2-3	TGTGCCAGCAGCTTTTCTGGTTGGGCGCGCACAGATACGCAGTATTTT	CASSFSGWARTDTQYF
.	TRBV11-3	.	TRBJ1-4	TGTGCCAGCAGCTTCCGGGGAGCTAATGAAAAACTGTTTTTT	CASSFRGANEKLFF
.	TRBV4-1	TRBD1	TRBJ1-1	TGCGCCAGCAGCCCAGTGGACAGGGTACGAGCTTTCTTT	CASSPVDRVRAFF
once	TRBV27	TRBD2	TRBJ2-3	TGTGCCAGCAGTTTAATAATAGCGGGAGGGCCAGATACGCAGTATTTT	CASSLIIAGGPDTQYF